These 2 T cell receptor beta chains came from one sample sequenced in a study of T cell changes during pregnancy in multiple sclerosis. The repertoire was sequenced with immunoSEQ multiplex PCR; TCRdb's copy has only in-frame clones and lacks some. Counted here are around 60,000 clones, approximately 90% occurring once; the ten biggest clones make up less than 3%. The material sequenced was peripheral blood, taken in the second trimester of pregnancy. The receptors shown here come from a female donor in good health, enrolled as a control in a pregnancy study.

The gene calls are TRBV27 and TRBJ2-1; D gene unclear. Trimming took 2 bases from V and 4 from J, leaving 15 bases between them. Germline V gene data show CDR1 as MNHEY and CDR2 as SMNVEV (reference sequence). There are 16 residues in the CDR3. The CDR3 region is CASSLNSAEPYNEQFF. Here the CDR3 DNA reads TGTGCCAGCAGTTTAAATTCCGCGGAACCTTACAATGAGCAGTTCTTC.

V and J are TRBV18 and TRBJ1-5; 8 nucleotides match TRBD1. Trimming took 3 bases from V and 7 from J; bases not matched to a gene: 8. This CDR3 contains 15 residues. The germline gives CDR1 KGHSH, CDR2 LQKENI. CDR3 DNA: TGTGCCAGCTCACCGGAGGGGACAGGTCAGCAGCCCCAGCATTTT. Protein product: CASSPEGTGQQPQHF. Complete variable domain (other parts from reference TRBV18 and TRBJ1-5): NAGVMQNPRHLVRRRGQEARLRCSPMKGHSHVYWYRQLPEEGLKFMVYLQKENIIDESGMPKERFSAEFPKEGPSILRIQQVVRGDSAAYFCASSPEGTGQQPQHFGDGTRLSIL.